The source of this TCR beta chain is a study of T cells in Graves' hyperthyroidism and ophthalmopathy. This clonotype showed up many times. What it recognizes is unknown. Exclusion of a patient resulted from uncontrolled infection, other autoimmune disease, pregnancy or lactation. V was trimmed by 5 bases and J by 2 bases, leaving 12 bases between them. The CDR3 has 14 residues. Germline V gene data show CDR1 as SEHNR and CDR2 as FQNEAQ (reference sequence). Amplification yielded TCR beta CDR3 regions, with RNA transcripts as the source. The primer set for the first-round RT-PCR of the TCR CDR3 was HTBI. Via MiXCR, TCRdb re-called the multiplex PCR reads, giving one row per CDR3 protein. Of about 760,000 distinct CDR3 sequences listed, 30% to 40% are singletons. Study-level findings and limits: Also found in blood were most expanded thyroid clonotypes above 0.001. A 13 V-J signature model discriminated ophthalmopathy versus stable hyperthyroidism.

The specimen was blood. The receptor comes from a woman in her thirties or forties with Graves' hyperthyroidism. The V and J genes are TRBV7-9 and TRBJ2-5; D possibly corresponds to TRBD2 (5 bases). CDR3 protein: CASSPLTGQETQYF. The CDR3 DNA follows: TGTGCCAGCAGCCCCTTGACGGGACAAGAGACCCAGTACTTC.